These 10 T cell receptor beta chains were all obtained from the same sample, sequenced in a study of blood T cell repertoires in COVID-19. Profiling relied on immunoSEQ multiplex PCR, and the TCRdb table lists in-frame clones only, not all of them. The sample has under 100,000 clones, approximately 85% seen once. The sequenced sample was peripheral blood. The receptors stem from a woman of 80 years or more with COVID-19, enrolled during active disease.

The chain carries TRBV27 and TRBJ2-1; the match to TRBD2 covers 15 bases. The V segment lost 8 bases and the J segment 7 bases; nucleotides outside the gene matches: 15. The germline gives CDR1 MNHEY, CDR2 SMNVEV (reference sequence). The CDR3 runs 18 residues. The CDR3 DNA reads TGTGCCAGCCTACGGACTAGCGGGAGGGCCTTCGATCCGAATGAGCAGTTCTTC. Its translation is CASLRTSGRAFDPNEQFF.

This clone appeared once. The genes are TRBV3-1 (or the pseudogene TRBV3-2) and TRBJ2-7; TRBD1 might be the D (5 bases). V gave up 1 base and J gave up 1 base, with 8 bases separating them. This CDR3 spans 14 amino acids. Germline values: CDR1 LGHDT, CDR2 YNNKEL (reference sequence). Written as DNA, the CDR3 is TGTGCCAGCAGCCAAGTTCGACAGTCCTACGAGCAGTACTTC. Its translation: CASSQVRQSYEQYF.

V gene TRBV6-5 combines with J gene TRBJ2-7; the D is unclear. Trimming took 0 bases from V and 5 from J, leaving 11 bases between them. The CDR3 extends over 14 amino acids. The germline CDR1 and CDR2 sequences are MNHEY and SVGAGI. The CDR3 region is CASSYSGLGHEQYF. In DNA, the CDR3 is TGTGCCAGCAGTTACTCGGGTCTGGGCCACGAGCAGTACTTC.

There are a few counts of this clone. This rearrangement joins TRBV5-1 to TRBJ1-1; TRBD1 aligns across 7 bases. The junction had 3 bases not matched to a gene; V was cut back by 4 bases and J by 0 bases. The germline CDR1 and CDR2 sequences are SGHRS and YFSETQ. This CDR3 comprises 14 residues. The CDR3 region has the DNA TGCGCCAGCAGCACGACAGGGATGAACACTGAAGCTTTCTTT. Translation gives CASSTTGMNTEAFF.

The chain couples TRBV5-1 to TRBJ2-7; 10 bases are a match to TRBD1. The germline gives CDR1 SGHRS, CDR2 YFSETQ. This CDR3 spans 18 amino acids. After removal of 0 bases from V and 2 bases from J, the junction contained 11 bases not matched to a gene. The CDR3 reads CASSLAGIPGQGTYEQYF. The CDR3 DNA sequence: TGCGCCAGCAGCTTGGCTGGAATTCCGGGACAGGGGACCTACGAGCAGTACTTC.

This clone was detected a few times. The DNA of the CDR3 is TGTGCCAGCAGCTTAGGCCCTAGCGGCGAGCAGTACTTC. As protein: CASSLGPSGEQYF. The V call is TRBV11-2, the J call TRBJ2-7; 7 bases are shared with TRBD2. CDR3 length equals 13 residues. V lost 1 base and J lost 6; bases outside the gene matches: 3. From germline, CDR1 is SGHAT and CDR2 FQNNGV.

CDR3 amino acids: CASSLQGSTGELFF. DNA for the CDR3: TGTGCCAGCAGTCTACAGGGCAGCACCGGGGAGCTGTTTTTT. This rearrangement joins TRBV6-6 to TRBJ2-2; perhaps TRBD1 as D (6 bases). Trimming shortened V by 5 bases and J by 4 bases, and 11 bases separated the two germline ends. CDR1 and CDR2 (germline): MNHNY, SVGAGI (reference sequence). The CDR3 totals 14 residues.

The rearrangement joins TRBV28 to TRBJ2-3; the D is unclear. CDR1 and CDR2 (germline): MDHEN, SYDVKM. The CDR3 has 12 amino acids. V was pared by 6 bases and J by 6 bases, with 10 bases between. Written as DNA, the CDR3 is TGTGCCAGCAGCCCTCCCCGGGATACGCAGTATTTT. Encoded protein: CASSPPRDTQYF.

This chain uses TRBV28 with TRBJ2-7, with a possible D match to TRBD1 (5 bases). Germline V CDR1 and CDR2: MDHEN, SYDVKM. Trimming left V 1 base short and J 7 bases short, with 11 bases between. The CDR3 totals 13 residues. The CDR3 here is CASSLYTGLEQYF. In DNA, the CDR3 is TGTGCCAGCAGTTTATATACAGGCCTGGAGCAGTACTTC.

This sequence joins TRBV6-6 and TRBJ2-3; TRBD2 matches 7 bases. CDR1 and CDR2 (germline): MNHNY, SVGAGI (reference sequence). The length of the CDR3 is 14 residues. V shed 11 bases and J 5 bases; nucleotides not matched to a gene: 13. DNA for the CDR3: TGTGCCGGCGGTGGGGCGGGGGACGTAGATACGCAGTATTTT. It translates to CAGGGAGDVDTQYF.